The next 7 T cell receptor beta chains were all read from a single sample in a study of neoadjuvant anti-PD-1 for oral cavity cancer. Generated by immunoSEQ multiplex PCR, the TCRdb table keeps only in-frame clones and is missing some. The table shows around 13,000 clones, with about 62% occurring only once. This specimen was PBMCs, taken before nivolumab (anti-PD-1) treatment. Every receptor here comes from a person between 35 and 79 years old with oral cavity squamous cell carcinoma.

This clone appeared a few times. This chain connects TRBV2 to TRBJ1-2; possibly TRBD1 for D (6 bases). Trimming stripped 2 bases from V and 8 bases from J, with 12 bases between. CDR1 and CDR2 from the germline V gene are SNHLY and FYNNEI. CDR3 length: 13 residues. The CDR3 sequence is CASSEWGARGYTF. For the CDR3, the DNA is TGTGCCAGCAGTGAATGGGGGGCCCGGGGCTACACCTTC.

Only one count was recorded for this clone. The gene calls are TRBV5-8 and TRBJ2-7; perhaps TRBD1 as D (7 bases). Trimming stripped 0 bases from V and 4 bases from J, with 11 bases between. Germline values: CDR1 SGHTS, CDR2 YDEGEE. The CDR3 has 14 amino acids. The CDR3 loop is CASSLVRGRYEQYF. As DNA, the CDR3 is TGTGCCAGCAGCTTGGTCAGGGGGAGGTACGAGCAGTACTTC.

V is TRBV7-9 and J is TRBJ1-1; D remains ambiguous. Germline assignment: CDR1 SEHNR and CDR2 FQNEAQ (reference sequence). The CDR3 length is 13 residues. Trimming stripped 1 base from V and 1 base from J, with 4 bases between. The chain's CDR3 is CASSLEGNTEAFF. DNA of the CDR3: TGTGCCAGCAGCTTAGAGGGGAACACTGAAGCTTTCTTT.

This clone was picked up one time. V is TRBV15 and J is TRBJ2-5; D may be TRBD1 (6 bases). V lost 8 bases, J lost 2 bases, and 12 bases lay in between. CDR1 is LNHNV and CDR2 is YYDKDF in the germline V gene (reference sequence). The CDR3 is made up of 13 amino acids. CDR3 nucleotide sequence: TGTGCCACCGGATACAGGGTTCAAGAGACCCAGTACTTC. It specifies CATGYRVQETQYF.

The chain couples TRBV4-2 to TRBJ2-2; D not resolved. V was cut by 0 bases and J by 2 bases, with 4 bases left in between. From germline, CDR1 is LGHNA and CDR2 YNFKEQ. This CDR3 contains 14 residues. The CDR3 here is CASSQEFNTGELFF. The CDR3, as DNA: TGTGCCAGCAGCCAAGAGTTCAACACCGGGGAGCTGTTTTTT.

For the CDR3, the DNA is TGTGCCAGCAGTGAAGTCTCGCGGGTTACCTACAATGAGCAGTTCTTC. Translation: CASSEVSRVTYNEQFF. The chain uses TRBV6-1 and TRBJ2-1; D is perhaps TRBD2 (5 bases). V was shortened by 1 base and J by 2 bases, with 12 bases between the two germline ends. The CDR3 runs to 16 residues. CDR1 and CDR2 from the germline V gene are MNHNS and SASEGT.

This clone turned up a few times. The V and J genes are TRBV14 and TRBJ2-5; a weak D match, TRBD2 (5 bases). Trimming cost V 0 bases and J 4 bases, with 18 bases left between them. The CDR3 runs 17 residues. Germline assignment: CDR1 SGHDN and CDR2 FVKESK. CDR3 amino acids: CASSQEPVWTRGETQYF. The CDR3 DNA reads TGTGCCAGCAGCCAAGAACCCGTATGGACTCGGGGAGAGACCCAGTACTTC. Full variable domain (rest looked up from reference TRBV14 and TRBJ2-5): EAGVTQFPSHSVIEKGQTVTLRCDPISGHDNLYWYRRVMGKEIKFLLHFVKESKQDESGMPNNRFLAERTGGTYSTLKVQPAELEDSGVYFCASSQEPVWTRGETQYFGPGTRLLVL.